The rows below give T cell receptor beta chains drawn from one sample of a study of T cell responses to AZD1222 COVID-19 vaccine. Method: immunoSEQ multiplex PCR; TCRdb's copy keeps in-frame clones and lacks some. The table shows over 130,000 clones, with 88% occurring only once. The material was peripheral blood, obtained 28 days after the second AZD1222 dose. These receptors were taken from an adult who received the AZD1222 COVID-19 vaccine. CDR3s include the opening cysteine and the closing phenylalanine or tryptophan. The D gene is left open where the match is weak. Some rows have no size entry. The others give once, few or many, or a class for an expanded clone.

v_call: TRBV4-2
clone_size: once
j_call: TRBJ2-2
d_call: .
cdr3_nt: TGTGCCAGCAGCCAAGACCCCACCGGGGAGCTGTTTTTT
cdr3_aa: CASSQDPTGELFF

v_call: TRBV30
clone_size: .
j_call: TRBJ1-1
d_call: .
cdr3_nt: TGTGCCTGGAGCCGACAGGAGAACACTGAAGCTTTCTTT
cdr3_aa: CAWSRQENTEAFF

v_call: TRBV30
clone_size: .
j_call: TRBJ2-1
d_call: TRBD1
cdr3_nt: TGTGCCTGGAGTGTACGACAGGGAAAGGGTGATGAGCAGTTCTTC
cdr3_aa: CAWSVRQGKGDEQFF

v_call: TRBV4-1
clone_size: .
j_call: TRBJ2-1
d_call: .
cdr3_nt: TGCGCCAGCAGCCAAGGTGGGAGCTCCTACAATGAGCAGTTCTTC
cdr3_aa: CASSQGGSSYNEQFF

v_call: TRBV28
clone_size: .
j_call: TRBJ1-1
d_call: TRBD1
cdr3_nt: TGTGCCAGCTGCCGGGACAGGCTTGAAGCTTTCTTT
cdr3_aa: CASCRDRLEAFF

v_call: TRBV5-1
clone_size: .
j_call: TRBJ1-3
d_call: .
cdr3_nt: TGCGCCAGCAGCTTGGTGGGAGTAGGAAACACCATATATTTT
cdr3_aa: CASSLVGVGNTIYF

v_call: TRBV7-2
clone_size: once
j_call: TRBJ2-4
d_call: .
cdr3_nt: TGTGCCAGCAGCTTAGAGACGGTAAACATTCAGTACTTC
cdr3_aa: CASSLETVNIQYF

v_call: TRBV27
clone_size: .
j_call: TRBJ1-4
d_call: .
cdr3_nt: TGTGCCAGCAGTTCGTACGGTGCAACTAATGAAAAACTGTTTTTT
cdr3_aa: CASSSYGATNEKLFF

v_call: TRBV3-1/TRBV3-2
clone_size: .
j_call: TRBJ2-1
d_call: TRBD2
cdr3_nt: TGTGCCAGCAGCCAAGTGGCTAGCGGGTCCTACAATGAGCAGTTCTTC
cdr3_aa: CASSQVASGSYNEQFF

v_call: TRBV27
clone_size: .
j_call: TRBJ1-1
d_call: .
cdr3_nt: TGTGCCAGCAGTTTTGTAGGGGACACTGAAGCTTTCTTT
cdr3_aa: CASSFVGDTEAFF

v_call: TRBV7-2
clone_size: .
j_call: TRBJ2-5
d_call: .
cdr3_nt: TGTGCCAGCAGTACCCAGGGGATGGAGACCCAGTACTTC
cdr3_aa: CASSTQGMETQYF

v_call: TRBV30
clone_size: .
j_call: TRBJ1-2
d_call: .
cdr3_nt: TGTGCCTGGAGGGGAGGGTGGAGGGGCGGCTACACCTTC
cdr3_aa: CAWRGGWRGGYTF

v_call: TRBV5-6
clone_size: .
j_call: TRBJ1-5
d_call: .
cdr3_nt: TGTGCCAGCAGCTCATGGCAGGGAAACAATCAGCCCCAGCATTTT
cdr3_aa: CASSSWQGNNQPQHF

v_call: TRBV7-9
clone_size: .
j_call: TRBJ2-5
d_call: .
cdr3_nt: TGTGCCAGCAGCCCTCCAGGGACCCAGTACTTC
cdr3_aa: CASSPPGTQYF

v_call: TRBV18
clone_size: .
j_call: TRBJ1-2
d_call: .
cdr3_nt: TGTGCCAGCTCCCCGTCTAAGGGTTCTGACTATGGCTACACCTTC
cdr3_aa: CASSPSKGSDYGYTF

v_call: TRBV7-8
clone_size: .
j_call: TRBJ1-3
d_call: TRBD1
cdr3_nt: TGTGCCAGCAGCTTCTACACAGGGGCCCAAGGAAACACCATATATTTT
cdr3_aa: CASSFYTGAQGNTIYF

v_call: TRBV7-3
clone_size: .
j_call: TRBJ1-1
d_call: .
cdr3_nt: TGTGCCAGCAGCTTCGCGGGCTCGAACACTGAAGCTTTCTTT
cdr3_aa: CASSFAGSNTEAFF

v_call: TRBV10-3
clone_size: few
j_call: TRBJ2-2
d_call: TRBD1
cdr3_nt: TGTGCCATCAGTGAGTTGTCCTCCCCGGGACAGACTACCGGGGAGCTGTTTTTT
cdr3_aa: CAISELSSPGQTTGELFF

v_call: TRBV27
clone_size: .
j_call: TRBJ2-1
d_call: TRBD2
cdr3_nt: TGTGCCAGCAGCGATAGCGGGAGCTCCTACAATGAGCAGTTCTTC
cdr3_aa: CASSDSGSSYNEQFF

v_call: TRBV7-2
clone_size: .
j_call: TRBJ1-4
d_call: TRBD1
cdr3_nt: TGTGCCAGCAGCTCGACAGGGGGGGGTAATGAAAAACTGTTTTTT
cdr3_aa: CASSSTGGGNEKLFF

v_call: TRBV6-6
clone_size: .
j_call: TRBJ1-2
d_call: TRBD1
cdr3_nt: TGTGCCAGCAGTCAGACAGGGCAAGGCTACACCTTC
cdr3_aa: CASSQTGQGYTF

v_call: TRBV19
clone_size: .
j_call: TRBJ1-5
d_call: .
cdr3_nt: TGTGCCAGTAGTATCGTAACAGGGAATCAGCCCCAGCATTTT
cdr3_aa: CASSIVTGNQPQHF

v_call: TRBV28
clone_size: .
j_call: TRBJ1-5
d_call: .
cdr3_nt: TGTGCCAGCAGTTCGCGCAATCAGCCCCAGCATTTT
cdr3_aa: CASSSRNQPQHF

v_call: TRBV7-2
clone_size: .
j_call: TRBJ2-7
d_call: .
cdr3_nt: TGTGCCAGCAGCTTCTCTGAGACATCGACGTACGAGCAGTACTTC
cdr3_aa: CASSFSETSTYEQYF

v_call: TRBV5-1
clone_size: .
j_call: TRBJ2-1
d_call: .
cdr3_nt: TGCGCCAGCAGCTTGTCGGCCGGGACAACCTACAATGAGCAGTTCTTC
cdr3_aa: CASSLSAGTTYNEQFF

v_call: TRBV6-5
clone_size: .
j_call: TRBJ2-2
d_call: .
cdr3_nt: TGTGCCAGCACGTCCGGTGGTAACACCGGGGAGCTGTTTTTT
cdr3_aa: CASTSGGNTGELFF

v_call: TRBV6-5
clone_size: .
j_call: TRBJ2-2
d_call: .
cdr3_nt: TGTGCCAGCAGGCCCTCCTTGACCGGGGAGCTGTTTTTT
cdr3_aa: CASRPSLTGELFF

v_call: TRBV11-3
clone_size: .
j_call: TRBJ2-1
d_call: .
cdr3_nt: TGTGCCAGCAGCGGTGACTCACGGGGTGAGCAGTTCTTC
cdr3_aa: CASSGDSRGEQFF

v_call: TRBV28
clone_size: .
j_call: TRBJ1-2
d_call: .
cdr3_nt: TGTGCCAGCAGTTCCGGCGGAGGTTTTGGCTACACCTTC
cdr3_aa: CASSSGGGFGYTF

v_call: TRBV9
clone_size: .
j_call: TRBJ1-1
d_call: .
cdr3_nt: TGTGCCAGCAGCGTAGCGGGGGACACTGAAGCTTTCTTT
cdr3_aa: CASSVAGDTEAFF

v_call: TRBV6-2/TRBV6-3
clone_size: .
j_call: TRBJ1-1
d_call: TRBD1
cdr3_nt: TGTGCCAGCAGTTATCCCGGGGGACAGATACGAGAGAACACTGAAGCTTTCTTT
cdr3_aa: CASSYPGGQIRENTEAFF

v_call: TRBV19
clone_size: .
j_call: TRBJ1-6
d_call: .
cdr3_nt: TGTGCCAGTAGCGGACAGAACTATAATTCACCCCTCCACTTT
cdr3_aa: CASSGQNYNSPLHF

v_call: TRBV5-4
clone_size: many
j_call: TRBJ1-5
d_call: .
cdr3_nt: TGTGCCAGCAGCTTAGTTCCAGGGATTGATCAGCCCCAGCATTTT
cdr3_aa: CASSLVPGIDQPQHF

v_call: TRBV6-2/TRBV6-3
clone_size: once
j_call: TRBJ2-3
d_call: .
cdr3_nt: TGTGCCAGCAGTTACTCGATTTCCGGGGGAATCACAGATACGCAGTATTTT
cdr3_aa: CASSYSISGGITDTQYF

v_call: TRBV5-1
clone_size: .
j_call: TRBJ2-1
d_call: .
cdr3_nt: TGCGCCAGCCACCAGGGGAATTTGGGCAATGAGCAGTTCTTC
cdr3_aa: CASHQGNLGNEQFF

v_call: TRBV30
clone_size: .
j_call: TRBJ1-2
d_call: .
cdr3_nt: TGTGCCTGGAGAAAGGGCGGGACATACTATGGCTACACCTTC
cdr3_aa: CAWRKGGTYYGYTF

v_call: TRBV7-2
clone_size: .
j_call: TRBJ2-1
d_call: TRBD2
cdr3_nt: TGTGCCAGCAGCTTACAAGCGGGAGCGAGGGATGAGCAGTTCTTC
cdr3_aa: CASSLQAGARDEQFF

v_call: TRBV7-8
clone_size: .
j_call: TRBJ1-5
d_call: .
cdr3_nt: TGTGCCAGCAGCTTAGGAGCGCGACAGAGAGGTCAGCCCCAGCATTTT
cdr3_aa: CASSLGARQRGQPQHF

v_call: TRBV6-5
clone_size: .
j_call: TRBJ2-1
d_call: TRBD2
cdr3_nt: TGTGCCAGCAGTTATGGGTCGGCTAGCGGTTACAATGAGCAGTTCTTC
cdr3_aa: CASSYGSASGYNEQFF

v_call: TRBV19
clone_size: .
j_call: TRBJ1-4
d_call: TRBD1
cdr3_nt: TGTGCCAGTAAAATGGACAGGGTAAGAGATGGTGAAAAACTGTTTTTT
cdr3_aa: CASKMDRVRDGEKLFF

v_call: TRBV9
clone_size: .
j_call: TRBJ1-3
d_call: .
cdr3_nt: TGTGCCAGCAGCATTGACGGCTCCTCTGGAAACACCATATATTTT
cdr3_aa: CASSIDGSSGNTIYF

v_call: TRBV29-1
clone_size: .
j_call: TRBJ2-5
d_call: .
cdr3_nt: TGCAGCGTGGGACCTAGACAAGAGACCCAGTACTTC
cdr3_aa: CSVGPRQETQYF

v_call: TRBV3-1/TRBV3-2
clone_size: .
j_call: TRBJ1-5
d_call: .
cdr3_nt: TGTGCCAGCAGCCAAGACCGAGGGGCAGGGGAGGGTAGGCCCCAGCATTTT
cdr3_aa: CASSQDRGAGEGRPQHF

v_call: TRBV6-1
clone_size: .
j_call: TRBJ1-5
d_call: .
cdr3_nt: TGTGCCAGCAGTGAAGCCGGGGGGTCCCGGCCCCAGCATTTT
cdr3_aa: CASSEAGGSRPQHF

v_call: TRBV28
clone_size: .
j_call: TRBJ1-2
d_call: .
cdr3_nt: TGTGCCGATGGAGGGGTGGACTATGGCTACACCTTC
cdr3_aa: CADGGVDYGYTF

v_call: TRBV7-2
clone_size: once
j_call: TRBJ1-4
d_call: .
cdr3_nt: TGTGCCAGCAGCCGCCCGGGACCGGGGCTGTTTTTT
cdr3_aa: CASSRPGPGLFF

v_call: TRBV29-1
clone_size: .
j_call: TRBJ2-3
d_call: .
cdr3_nt: TGCAGCGTTGTCGGCGGAAGCACAGATACGCAGTATTTT
cdr3_aa: CSVVGGSTDTQYF

v_call: TRBV12-3/TRBV12-4
clone_size: .
j_call: TRBJ1-2
d_call: .
cdr3_nt: TGTGCCAGCAGTTTGCAGCAGTACTATGGCTACACCTTC
cdr3_aa: CASSLQQYYGYTF

v_call: TRBV7-2
clone_size: .
j_call: TRBJ2-7
d_call: .
cdr3_nt: TGTGCCAGCAGCTTAGGATTCGGCCCGAATCTCCCCTACGAGCAGTACTTC
cdr3_aa: CASSLGFGPNLPYEQYF

v_call: TRBV7-2
clone_size: once
j_call: TRBJ1-5
d_call: .
cdr3_nt: TGTGCCAGCAGCTTAGACCACAGGCCGAATCAGCCCCAGCATTTT
cdr3_aa: CASSLDHRPNQPQHF

v_call: TRBV25-1
clone_size: .
j_call: TRBJ1-3
d_call: .
cdr3_nt: TGTGCCAGCAGTGACTCCGGGCAGGGTGGAAACACCATATATTTT
cdr3_aa: CASSDSGQGGNTIYF

v_call: TRBV7-3
clone_size: .
j_call: TRBJ1-6
d_call: .
cdr3_nt: TGTGCCAGCAGTTTGGCGCAGGGGCACCTCCACTTT
cdr3_aa: CASSLAQGHLHF

v_call: TRBV30
clone_size: .
j_call: TRBJ1-1
d_call: .
cdr3_nt: TGTGCCTGGAGTGTGACGGTGGACACTGAAGCTTTCTTT
cdr3_aa: CAWSVTVDTEAFF

v_call: TRBV18
clone_size: .
j_call: TRBJ1-1
d_call: .
cdr3_nt: TGTGCCAGCTCACCACTAGGAGACCAGAACACTGAAGCTTTCTTT
cdr3_aa: CASSPLGDQNTEAFF

v_call: TRBV7-8
clone_size: .
j_call: TRBJ2-1
d_call: TRBD2
cdr3_nt: TGTGCCAGCAGCTTAGTGGCGGGGGGAACCAATGAGCAGTTCTTC
cdr3_aa: CASSLVAGGTNEQFF